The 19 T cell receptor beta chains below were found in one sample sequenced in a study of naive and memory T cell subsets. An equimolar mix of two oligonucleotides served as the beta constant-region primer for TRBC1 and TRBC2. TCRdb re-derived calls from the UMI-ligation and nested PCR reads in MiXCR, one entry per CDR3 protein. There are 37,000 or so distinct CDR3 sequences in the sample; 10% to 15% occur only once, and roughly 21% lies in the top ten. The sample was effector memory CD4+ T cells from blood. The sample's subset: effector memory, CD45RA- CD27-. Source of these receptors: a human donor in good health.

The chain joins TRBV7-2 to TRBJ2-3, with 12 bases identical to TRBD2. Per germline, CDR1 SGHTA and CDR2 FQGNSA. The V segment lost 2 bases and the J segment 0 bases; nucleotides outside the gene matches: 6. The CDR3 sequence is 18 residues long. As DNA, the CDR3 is TGTGCCAGCAGCTTACATATGACTAGCGGGAGTAGCACAGATACGCAGTATTTT. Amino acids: CASSLHMTSGSSTDTQYF.

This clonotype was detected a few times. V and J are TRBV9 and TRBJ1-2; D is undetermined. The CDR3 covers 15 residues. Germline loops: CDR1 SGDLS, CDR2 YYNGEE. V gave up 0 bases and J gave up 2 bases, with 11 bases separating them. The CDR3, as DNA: TGTGCCAGCAGCGTAGATTTGGCTTTAAACTATGGCTACACCTTC. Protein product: CASSVDLALNYGYTF.

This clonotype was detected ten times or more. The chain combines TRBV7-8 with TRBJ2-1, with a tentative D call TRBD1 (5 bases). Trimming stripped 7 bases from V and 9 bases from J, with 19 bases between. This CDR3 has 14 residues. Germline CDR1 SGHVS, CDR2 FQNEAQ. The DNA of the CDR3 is TGTGCCAGCACCCTAGGGGAACCGTGGGGTGAGCAGTTCTTC. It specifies CASTLGEPWGEQFF.

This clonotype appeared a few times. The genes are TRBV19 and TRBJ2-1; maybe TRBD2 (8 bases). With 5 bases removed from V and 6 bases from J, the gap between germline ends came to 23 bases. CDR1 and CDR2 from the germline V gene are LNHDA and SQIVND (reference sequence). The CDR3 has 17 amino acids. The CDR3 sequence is CASSAQGGAGVLNEQFF. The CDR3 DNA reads TGTGCCAGTAGTGCCCAGGGGGGAGCGGGAGTCCTCAATGAGCAGTTCTTC.

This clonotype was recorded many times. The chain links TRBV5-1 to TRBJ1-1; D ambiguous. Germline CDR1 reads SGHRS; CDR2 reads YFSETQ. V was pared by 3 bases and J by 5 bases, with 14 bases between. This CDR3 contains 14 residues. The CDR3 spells CASSSSFDGTEAFF. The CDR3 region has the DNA TGCGCCAGCAGCTCTTCCTTTGACGGGACTGAAGCTTTCTTT.

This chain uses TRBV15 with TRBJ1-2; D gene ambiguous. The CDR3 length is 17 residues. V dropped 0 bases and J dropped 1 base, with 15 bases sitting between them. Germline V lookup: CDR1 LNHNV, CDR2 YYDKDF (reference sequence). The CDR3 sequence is CATSRDWYTRNNYGYTF. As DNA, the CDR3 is TGTGCCACCAGCAGAGATTGGTACACCAGAAATAACTATGGCTACACCTTC.

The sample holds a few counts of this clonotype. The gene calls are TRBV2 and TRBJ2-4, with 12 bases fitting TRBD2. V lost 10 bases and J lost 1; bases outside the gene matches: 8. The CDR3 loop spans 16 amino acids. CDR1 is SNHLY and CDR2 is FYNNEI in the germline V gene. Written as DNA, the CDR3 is TGTGCCAACAGACTAGCGGGAGTTAGGGCCAAAAACATTCAGTACTTC. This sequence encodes CANRLAGVRAKNIQYF. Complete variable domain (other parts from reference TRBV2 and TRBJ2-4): EPEVTQTPSHQVTQMGQEVILRCVPISNHLYFYWYRQILGQKVEFLVSFYNNEISEKSEIFDDQFSVERPDGSNFTLKIRSTKLEDSAMYFCANRLAGVRAKNIQYFGAGTRLSVL.

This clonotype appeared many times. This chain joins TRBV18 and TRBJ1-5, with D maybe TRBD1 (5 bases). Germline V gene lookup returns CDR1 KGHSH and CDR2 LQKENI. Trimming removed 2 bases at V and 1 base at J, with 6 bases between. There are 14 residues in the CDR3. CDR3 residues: CASSPRGSNQPQHF. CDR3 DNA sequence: TGTGCCAGCTCACCAAGGGGAAGCAATCAGCCCCAGCATTTT.

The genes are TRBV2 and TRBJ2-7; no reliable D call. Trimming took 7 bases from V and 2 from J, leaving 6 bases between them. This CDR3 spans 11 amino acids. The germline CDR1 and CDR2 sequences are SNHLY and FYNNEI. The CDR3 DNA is TGTGCCAGCACTAGAGCCTACGAGCAGTACTTC. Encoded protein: CASTRAYEQYF. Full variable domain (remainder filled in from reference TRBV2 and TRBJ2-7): EPEVTQTPSHQVTQMGQEVILRCVPISNHLYFYWYRQILGQKVEFLVSFYNNEISEKSEIFDDQFSVERPDGSNFTLKIRSTKLEDSAMYFCASTRAYEQYFGPGTRLTVT.

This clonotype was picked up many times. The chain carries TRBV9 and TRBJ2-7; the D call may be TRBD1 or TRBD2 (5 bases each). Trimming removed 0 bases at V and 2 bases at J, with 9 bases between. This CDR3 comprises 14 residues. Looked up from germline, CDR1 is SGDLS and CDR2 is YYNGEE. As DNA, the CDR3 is TGTGCCAGCAGCGTAGGTCGGGGCCCCTACGAGCAGTACTTC. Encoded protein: CASSVGRGPYEQYF.

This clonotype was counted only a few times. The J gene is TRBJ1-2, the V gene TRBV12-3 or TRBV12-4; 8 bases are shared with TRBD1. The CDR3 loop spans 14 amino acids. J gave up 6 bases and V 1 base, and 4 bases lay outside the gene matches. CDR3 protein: CASSLGQGANGYTF. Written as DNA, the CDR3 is TGTGCCAGCAGTTTAGGGCAGGGGGCAAATGGCTACACCTTC.

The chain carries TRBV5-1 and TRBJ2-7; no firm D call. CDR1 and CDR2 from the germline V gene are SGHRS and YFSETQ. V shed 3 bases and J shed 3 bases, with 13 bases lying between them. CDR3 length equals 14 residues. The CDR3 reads CASSSPPTFYEQYF. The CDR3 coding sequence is TGCGCCAGCAGCTCCCCGCCCACGTTCTACGAGCAGTACTTC.

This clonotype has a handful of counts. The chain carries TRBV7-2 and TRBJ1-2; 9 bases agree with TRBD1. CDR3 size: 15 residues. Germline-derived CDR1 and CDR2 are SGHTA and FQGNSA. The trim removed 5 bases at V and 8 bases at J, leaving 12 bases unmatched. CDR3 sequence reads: CASSQGPGQGWGYTF. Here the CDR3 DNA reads TGTGCCAGCAGCCAGGGTCCGGGACAGGGTTGGGGCTACACCTTC. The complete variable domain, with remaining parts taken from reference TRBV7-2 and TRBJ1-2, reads GAGVSQSPSNKVTEKGKDVELRCDPISGHTALYWYRQSLGQGLEFLIYFQGNSAPDKSGLPSDRFSAERTGGSVSTLTIQRTQQEDSAVYLCASSQGPGQGWGYTFGSGTRLTVV.

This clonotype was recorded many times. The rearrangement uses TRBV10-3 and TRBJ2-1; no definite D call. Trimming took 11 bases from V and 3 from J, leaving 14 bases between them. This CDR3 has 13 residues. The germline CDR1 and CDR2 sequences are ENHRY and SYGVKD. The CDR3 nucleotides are TGTGCCCTCTCGCGAGCAGGCTACAATGAGCAGTTCTTC. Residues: CALSRAGYNEQFF.

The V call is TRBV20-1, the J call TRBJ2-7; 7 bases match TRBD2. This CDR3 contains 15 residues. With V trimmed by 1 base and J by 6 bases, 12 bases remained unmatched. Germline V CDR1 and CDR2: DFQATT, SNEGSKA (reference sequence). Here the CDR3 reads CSARGVRELSREQYF. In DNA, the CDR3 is TGCAGTGCTAGAGGGGTGCGGGAGCTTTCTCGCGAGCAGTACTTC.

CDR3 amino acids: CASSVDARLAKNIQYF. The CDR3 region has the DNA TGTGCCAGCAGCGTAGATGCCAGGCTAGCCAAAAACATTCAGTACTTC. This sequence joins TRBV9 and TRBJ2-4; D remains unclear. The CDR3 is 16 amino acids. Trimming shortened V by 0 bases and J by 0 bases, and 10 bases separated the two germline ends. Looked up from germline, CDR1 is SGDLS and CDR2 is YYNGEE.

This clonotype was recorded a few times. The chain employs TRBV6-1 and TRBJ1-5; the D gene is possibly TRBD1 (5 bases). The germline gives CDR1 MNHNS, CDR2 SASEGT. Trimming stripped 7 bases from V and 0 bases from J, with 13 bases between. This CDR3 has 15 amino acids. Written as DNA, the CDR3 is TGTGCCAGCACCCAGGGTACCTATAGCAATCAGCCCCAGCATTTT. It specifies CASTQGTYSNQPQHF.

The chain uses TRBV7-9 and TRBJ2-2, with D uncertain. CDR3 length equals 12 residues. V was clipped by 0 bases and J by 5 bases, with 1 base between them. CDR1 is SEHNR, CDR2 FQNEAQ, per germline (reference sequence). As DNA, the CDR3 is TGTGCCAGCAGCTTAGCTACCGGGGAGCTGTTTTTT. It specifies CASSLATGELFF.

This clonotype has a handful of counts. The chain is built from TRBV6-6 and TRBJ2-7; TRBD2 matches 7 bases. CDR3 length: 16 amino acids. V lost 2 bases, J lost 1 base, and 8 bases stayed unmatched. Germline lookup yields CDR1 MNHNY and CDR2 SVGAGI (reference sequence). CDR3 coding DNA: TGTGCCAGCAGTTACAACGGCGGGAGTGTTTCCTACGAGCAGTACTTC. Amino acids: CASSYNGGSVSYEQYF.